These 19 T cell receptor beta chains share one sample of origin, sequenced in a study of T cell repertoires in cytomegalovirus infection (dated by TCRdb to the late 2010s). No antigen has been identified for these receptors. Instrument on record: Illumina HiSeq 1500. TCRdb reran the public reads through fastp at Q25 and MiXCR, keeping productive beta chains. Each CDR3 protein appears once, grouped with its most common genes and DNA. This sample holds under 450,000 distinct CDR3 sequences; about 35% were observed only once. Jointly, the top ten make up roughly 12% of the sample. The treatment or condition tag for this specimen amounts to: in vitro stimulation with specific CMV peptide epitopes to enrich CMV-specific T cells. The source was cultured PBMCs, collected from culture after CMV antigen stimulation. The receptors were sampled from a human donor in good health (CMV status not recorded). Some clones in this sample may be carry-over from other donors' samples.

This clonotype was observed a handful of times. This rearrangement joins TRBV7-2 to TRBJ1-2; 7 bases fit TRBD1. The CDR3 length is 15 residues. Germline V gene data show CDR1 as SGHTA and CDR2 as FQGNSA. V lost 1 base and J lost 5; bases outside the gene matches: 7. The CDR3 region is CASSLGGTEVYGYTF. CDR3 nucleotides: TGTGCCAGCAGCTTAGGAGGGACAGAAGTTTATGGCTACACCTTC.

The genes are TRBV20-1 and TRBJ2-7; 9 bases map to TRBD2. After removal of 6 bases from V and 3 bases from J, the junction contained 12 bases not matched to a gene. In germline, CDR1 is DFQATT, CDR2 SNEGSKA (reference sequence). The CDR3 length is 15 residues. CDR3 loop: CSASDGGRARYEQYF. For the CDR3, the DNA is TGCAGTGCCTCAGATGGCGGGAGGGCCCGCTACGAGCAGTACTTC.

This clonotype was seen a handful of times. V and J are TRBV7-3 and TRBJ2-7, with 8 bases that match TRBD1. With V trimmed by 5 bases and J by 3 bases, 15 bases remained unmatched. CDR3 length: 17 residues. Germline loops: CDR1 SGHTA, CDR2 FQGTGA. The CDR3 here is CASSPVGQGVVDYEQYF. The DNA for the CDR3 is TGTGCCAGCAGCCCGGTCGGACAGGGAGTAGTCGACTACGAGCAGTACTTC. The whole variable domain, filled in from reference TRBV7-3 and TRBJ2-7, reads GAGVSQTPSNKVTEKGKYVELRCDPISGHTALYWYRQSLGQGPEFLIYFQGTGAADDSGLPNDRFFAVRPEGSVSTLKIQRTERGDSAVYLCASSPVGQGVVDYEQYFGPGTRLTVT.

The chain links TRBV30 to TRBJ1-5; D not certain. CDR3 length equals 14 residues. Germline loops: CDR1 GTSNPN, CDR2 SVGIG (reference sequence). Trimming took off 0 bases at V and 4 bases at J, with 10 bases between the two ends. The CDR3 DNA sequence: TGTGCCTGGAGTGTACTAGGGAAGAATCAGCCCCAGCATTTT. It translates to CAWSVLGKNQPQHF. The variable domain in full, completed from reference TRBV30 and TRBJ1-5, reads SQTIHQWPATLVQPVGSPLSLECTVEGTSNPNLYWYRQAAGRGLQLLFYSVGIGQISSEVPQNLSASRPQDRQFILSSKKLLLSDSGFYLCAWSVLGKNQPQHFGDGTRLSIL.

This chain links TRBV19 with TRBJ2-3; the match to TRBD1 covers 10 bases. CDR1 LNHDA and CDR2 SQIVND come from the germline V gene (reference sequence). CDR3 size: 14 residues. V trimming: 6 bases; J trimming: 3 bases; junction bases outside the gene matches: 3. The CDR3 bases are TGTGCCAGTAGCGGACAGGGGGTTACAGATACGCAGTATTTT. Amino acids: CASSGQGVTDTQYF.

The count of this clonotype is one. CDR3 DNA sequence: TGTGCCAGTAGTCGCGACAGATTCTCTGGGGCCAACGTCCTGACTTTC. Translation: CASSRDRFSGANVLTF. The chain uses TRBV19 and TRBJ2-6; possible D gene TRBD1, 5 bases. The CDR3 is 16 residues long. V was pared by 5 bases and J by 0 bases, with 11 bases between. The germline CDR1 and CDR2 sequences are LNHDA and SQIVND (reference sequence).

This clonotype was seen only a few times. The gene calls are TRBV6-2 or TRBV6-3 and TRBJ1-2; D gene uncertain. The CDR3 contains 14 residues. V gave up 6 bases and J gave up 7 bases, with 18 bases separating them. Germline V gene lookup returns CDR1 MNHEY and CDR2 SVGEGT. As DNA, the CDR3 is TGTGCCAGCAGACGGACCTCGGAGGGCTCTGGCTACACCTTC. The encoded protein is CASRRTSEGSGYTF.

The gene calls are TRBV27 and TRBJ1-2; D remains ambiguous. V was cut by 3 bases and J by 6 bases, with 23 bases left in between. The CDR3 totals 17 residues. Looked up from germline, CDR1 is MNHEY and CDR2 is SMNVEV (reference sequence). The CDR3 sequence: CASSLLGGSGPGNGYTF. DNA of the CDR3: TGTGCCAGCAGTTTGTTAGGAGGGTCAGGCCCTGGGAATGGCTACACCTTC.

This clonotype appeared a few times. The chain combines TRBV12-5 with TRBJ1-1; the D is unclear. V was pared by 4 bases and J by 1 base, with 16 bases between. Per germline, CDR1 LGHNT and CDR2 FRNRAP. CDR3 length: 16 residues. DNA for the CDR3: TGTGCTAGTGGTTCCGGCGGGGTTGGGAGGAACACTGAAGCTTTCTTT. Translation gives CASGSGGVGRNTEAFF.

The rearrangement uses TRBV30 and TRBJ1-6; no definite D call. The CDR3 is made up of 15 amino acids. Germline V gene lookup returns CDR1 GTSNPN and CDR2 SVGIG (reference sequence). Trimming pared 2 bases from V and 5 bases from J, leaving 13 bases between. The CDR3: CAWSSKGRNNSPLHF. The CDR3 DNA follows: TGTGCCTGGAGTAGTAAGGGCAGAAATAATTCACCCCTCCACTTT.

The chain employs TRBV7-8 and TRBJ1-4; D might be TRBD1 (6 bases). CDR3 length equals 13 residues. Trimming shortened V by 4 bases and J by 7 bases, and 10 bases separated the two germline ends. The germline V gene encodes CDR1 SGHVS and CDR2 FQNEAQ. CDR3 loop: CASSYRVSEKLFF. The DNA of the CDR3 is TGTGCCAGCAGCTACAGGGTCAGTGAAAAACTGTTTTTT.

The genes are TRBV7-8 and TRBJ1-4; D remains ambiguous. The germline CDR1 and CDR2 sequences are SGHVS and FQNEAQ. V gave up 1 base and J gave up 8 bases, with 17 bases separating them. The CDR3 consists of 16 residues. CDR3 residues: CASSLVGGEVQEKLFF. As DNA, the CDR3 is TGTGCCAGCAGCTTAGTAGGCGGGGAAGTCCAGGAAAAACTGTTTTTT.

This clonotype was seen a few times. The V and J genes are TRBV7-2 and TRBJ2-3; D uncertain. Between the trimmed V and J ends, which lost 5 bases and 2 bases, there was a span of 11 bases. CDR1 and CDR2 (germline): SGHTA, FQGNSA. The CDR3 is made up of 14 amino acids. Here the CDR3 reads CASSPRPSTDTQYF. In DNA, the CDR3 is TGTGCCAGCAGCCCGAGGCCATCCACAGATACGCAGTATTTT.

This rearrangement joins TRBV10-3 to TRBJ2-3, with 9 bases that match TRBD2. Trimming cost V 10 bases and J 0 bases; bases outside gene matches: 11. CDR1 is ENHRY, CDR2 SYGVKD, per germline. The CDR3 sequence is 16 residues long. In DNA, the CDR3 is TGTGCCACAATAGCGGGAGATTTAAAAAGCACAGATACGCAGTATTTT. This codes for CATIAGDLKSTDTQYF.

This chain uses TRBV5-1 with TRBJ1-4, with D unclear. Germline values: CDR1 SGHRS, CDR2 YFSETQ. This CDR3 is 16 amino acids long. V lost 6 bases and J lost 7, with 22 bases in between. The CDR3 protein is CASKIDWEEEGEKLFF. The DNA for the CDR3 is TGCGCCAGCAAGATCGACTGGGAGGAAGAGGGTGAAAAACTGTTTTTT.

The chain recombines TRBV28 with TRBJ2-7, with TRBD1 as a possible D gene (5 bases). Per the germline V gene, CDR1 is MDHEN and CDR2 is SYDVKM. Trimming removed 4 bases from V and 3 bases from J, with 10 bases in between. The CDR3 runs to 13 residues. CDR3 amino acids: CASSSRVGYEQYF. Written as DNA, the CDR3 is TGTGCCAGCAGTTCCAGGGTGGGCTACGAGCAGTACTTC.

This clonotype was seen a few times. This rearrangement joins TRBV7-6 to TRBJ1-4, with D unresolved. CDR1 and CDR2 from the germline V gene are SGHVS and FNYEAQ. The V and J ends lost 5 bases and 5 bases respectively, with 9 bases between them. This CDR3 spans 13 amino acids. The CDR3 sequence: CASSQNVNEKLFF. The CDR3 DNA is TGTGCCAGCAGCCAGAACGTGAATGAAAAACTGTTTTTT.

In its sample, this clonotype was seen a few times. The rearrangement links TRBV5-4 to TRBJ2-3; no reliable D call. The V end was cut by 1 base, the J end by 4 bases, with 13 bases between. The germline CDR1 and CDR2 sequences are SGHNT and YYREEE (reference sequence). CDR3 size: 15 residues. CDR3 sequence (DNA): TGTGCCAGCAGCTTGCCGATCGGAGAGGCAGATACGCAGTATTTT. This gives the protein CASSLPIGEADTQYF.

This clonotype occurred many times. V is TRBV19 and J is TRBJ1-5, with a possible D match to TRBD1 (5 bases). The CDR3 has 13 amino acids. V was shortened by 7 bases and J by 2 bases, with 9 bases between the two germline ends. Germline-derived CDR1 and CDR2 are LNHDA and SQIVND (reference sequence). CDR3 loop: CASMMGGNQPQHF. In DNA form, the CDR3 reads TGTGCCAGTATGATGGGGGGCAATCAGCCCCAGCATTTT.